This T cell receptor (beta chain) is drawn from a study of T cell repertoires in cytomegalovirus infection. Study-wide context: Both CMV infection and a matching HLA type were indicated by public TCR beta signatures.

For this clonotype: Antigen specificity is unknown.

General observations from the study: Public TCR beta family frequency separated CMV-and-HLA carriers, including in an independent cohort. The response measured ex vivo was dominated by TCR beta clonotypes (HLA-C-restricted and CMV-specific).

Germline V lookup: CDR1 MNHEY, CDR2 SMNVEV (reference sequence). The CDR3 totals 19 residues. V shed 6 bases and J 0 bases; nucleotides not matched to a gene: 14. MiXCR, applied by TCRdb to the reads, yields one record per CDR3 protein. The table includes about 110,000 distinct CDR3 sequences, 9.5% to 13% detected once. The clonotype comes from a human donor in good health (CMV status not recorded). Some clones in this sample may be carry-over from other donors' samples. The chain uses TRBV27 and TRBJ2-6, with TRBD2 matching over 7 bases. Specimen: PBMCs, sequenced either directly or after in vitro stimulation (not recorded which). The chain's CDR3 is CASSPGLRHQFSGANVLTF. CDR3 bases: TGTGCCAGCAGCCCGGGACTAAGACATCAATTCTCTGGGGCCAACGTCCTGACTTTC.